This record covers a single T cell receptor beta chain. Its recognized antigen is unknown. No per-base quality is available; no much larger clone lies one base away. Unstimulated PBMCs, after thawing, were stained for CD3, CD4 and CD8 and then FACS-sorted into CD3+CD4+ and CD3+CD8+ populations. All 8 studied subjects were randomized to withdrawal of immunosuppression. The Qiagen DNeasy Blood and Tissue Kit was used to isolate genomic DNA. From the cysteine up to the phenylalanine, the CDR3 has a length of 12 residues. The kept DNA is CDR3 alone, 36 bases in frame from the first base. Trimming removed 4 bases from V and 7 bases from J, leaving 11 bases between the germline ends. CDR1 and CDR2 (WNHNN, SYGVQD) derive from the germline V gene (reference sequence). High-throughput TCRbeta CDR3 sequencing of frozen genomic DNA was performed by immunoSEQ, with PCR amplification, mapping, bias correction and internal controls included. The paper's processing steps were these. Only productive rearrangements were retained, with each unique TCRbeta sequence defined by its CDR3 nucleotide sequence together with its V and J gene. A sequence counted as donor-reactive only if the sequence showed at least 5-fold expansion in CFSE-low cells compared with unstimulated pre-transplant cells and had a frequency of at least 0.01%. Minimum frequency thresholds were set for each subject based on the unstimulated sample with the lowest template count, ensuring at least 90% detection power. Jensen-Shannon divergence between the top 1000 TCRbeta sequences after and before transplant was used to measure repertoire turnover. Two-sided Fisher's exact tests were used to test for changes in the detection of donor-reactive sequences. TCRdb took over this immuneACCESS table, retaining in-frame rearrangements with V and J assigned. Such tables are incomplete; in checked studies, under half of the missing clones stem from an unresolved V gene, and the remainder is unexplained. The V and J calls and the clone size are those of that table, but D and trimming were determined from the DNA. For this sample the table gives 15,000 to 20,000 clones, of which around 89% were detected only once. The ten largest clones capture 13% of the sample.

This sample was taken from a study of T cell clones after liver transplantation (dated by TCRdb to between 2018 and 2021). In terms of the full investigation: The samples were obtained from ITN030ST, a randomized trial that attempted immunosuppression withdrawal within 2 years after liver transplantation. Donor-reactive T cell clones were identified by TCRbeta sequencing after a pre-transplant mixed lymphocyte reaction and then tracked in post-transplant blood. Blood samples were taken pre-transplant, pre-randomization before withdrawal, and post-randomization after full withdrawal or failed withdrawal. Tolerance meant complete immunosuppression withdrawal for at least one year without liver enzymes rising beyond twice the upper limit of normal. Third party-reactive TCRbeta sequences were also identified from pre-transplant MLRs to serve as an antigen-independent comparator for donor-reactive sequences. Three of the eight recipients were HCV-positive; the others were transplanted for non-autoimmune, non-viral indications. Subjects received no induction therapy and standard immunosuppression until randomization at 12-24 months post-transplant. Of the 8 liver transplant recipients making up the studied cohort, 3 were classified as tolerant and 5 as non-tolerant. What the study reported, not specific to this receptor: Since no allograft tissue specimens were available, donor-reactive T cells may have migrated into the graft instead of being deleted. The decline in donor-reactive sequences exceeded the decline in third party-reactive sequences, suggesting partial antigen-specific deletion that was unrelated to withdrawal success. In two subjects, low numbers of available donor cells limited the measurable donor-reactive repertoire. The conclusions were considered preliminary, being limited by small, heterogeneous patient numbers and non-standardized post-transplant time points. In most of the 8 subjects, regardless of tolerance or HCV status, circulating donor-reactive CD4 TCRbeta sequences dropped significantly post-transplant. When repertoire turnover was taken into account, detection of donor-reactive sequences was significantly reduced in 7 of 8 subjects for CD4 and in 8 of 8 subjects for CD8.

The source of this sequence is a human patient who received a liver transplant. Donor T cells from the graft may be present among the T cells after a transplant. The sample was CD8+ T cells from blood, taken just over 45 months after liver transplant. This chain is built from TRBV10-1 and TRBJ2-7; the D gene is possibly TRBD1 or TRBD2, with 6 bases matching each. The nucleotide sequence reads as follows: TGCGCCAGCAGTGGGAGAGGGGGGGAGCAGTACTTC. This gives the protein CASSGRGGEQYF.